This T cell receptor (beta chain) was recorded in a study of blood T cell repertoires in COVID-19. The authors' processing: By means of reference gene primer amplification, nucleated cell counts were estimated. TCRdb's copy holds only in-frame clones and misses some; the assay was immunoSEQ multiplex PCR. V, J and clone size are those of that table, while D and trimming were read from the DNA. The sample contains more than 250,000 clones, roughly 89% of which appear only once. The sequence was collected from a woman aged 18-35 years with acute COVID-19. Sequencing input: PBMCs or T cells enriched from blood (not recorded which).

The CDR3 DNA reads as TGTGCCAGTAGCGAACAGGGGCAGTATGGCTACACCTTC. As protein: CASSEQGQYGYTF. The chain links TRBV19 to TRBJ1-2; 7 bases fit TRBD1. The germline gives CDR1 LNHDA, CDR2 SQIVND (reference sequence). The CDR3 is made up of 13 amino acids. The trim removed 6 bases at V and 5 bases at J, leaving 6 bases unmatched.